The 21 T cell receptor beta chains below all came from one sample that was sequenced in a study of blood T cell repertoires in COVID-19 (dated by TCRdb to 2018 to 2021). The receptor library was made with the immunoSEQ multiplex PCR assay. Imported from immuneACCESS, the table was reduced by TCRdb to in-frame sequences with V and J called. These copies leave out some clones; in studies compared against another copy, an unresolved V gene accounts for under half, and the cause of the remainder is not known. In all, the sample holds just under 350,000 clones, and approximately 90% of those were seen once. The ten top clones hold roughly 3% of the sample. Input material: peripheral blood. Source of these receptors: a woman between 18 and 29 years old who had recovered from COVID-19.

V usage is TRBV6-5 and J usage is TRBJ2-1, with 8 bases matching TRBD1. The CDR3 is 16 amino acids. In germline, CDR1 is MNHEY, CDR2 SVGAGI. Trimming at V came to 4 bases and at J to 6 bases, leaving 11 bases not matched to a gene. The chain's CDR3 is CASSFRRTGIGNEQFF. Here the CDR3 DNA reads TGTGCCAGCAGTTTCCGACGGACAGGGATCGGCAATGAGCAGTTCTTC.

DNA of the CDR3: TGTGCCAGCAGTGACCCTAGCGGGAGGGCCAACGGGGAGCTGTTTTTT. Protein sequence: CASSDPSGRANGELFF. V gene TRBV2 combines with J gene TRBJ2-2; 12 nucleotides line up with TRBD2. J was trimmed by 7 bases and V by 3 bases; bases with no gene match: 6. The CDR3 is 16 amino acids. Germline CDR1 is SNHLY and CDR2 is FYNNEI.

The chain recombines TRBV9 with TRBJ2-3, with 7 positions matching TRBD1. The junction had 4 bases not matched to a gene; V was cut back by 5 bases and J by 1 base. There are 14 residues in the CDR3. From germline, CDR1 is SGDLS and CDR2 YYNGEE. As DNA, the CDR3 is TGTGCCAGCAGTACGGGACAGCGCACAGATACGCAGTATTTT. It encodes CASSTGQRTDTQYF.

The chain is built from TRBV6-2 or TRBV6-3 and TRBJ2-1; D may be TRBD2 (5 bases). Per germline, CDR1 MNHEY and CDR2 SVGEGT. V was clipped by 6 bases and J by 8 bases, with 20 bases between them. The CDR3 is 15 amino acids. The CDR3 here is CASSPTSKGRYEQFF. In DNA, the CDR3 is TGTGCCAGCAGCCCCACTAGTAAAGGACGGTATGAGCAGTTCTTC.

The V call is TRBV7-2, the J call TRBJ2-3, with 8 positions matching TRBD2. The CDR3 length is 14 residues. Germline lookup yields CDR1 SGHTA and CDR2 FQGNSA. The J segment lost 1 base and the V segment lost 5 bases, leaving 2 bases of the junction unmatched. The CDR3, as DNA: TGTGCCAGCAGCGCGGGAGGTGGCACAGATACGCAGTATTTT. Its protein is CASSAGGGTDTQYF.

The chain recombines TRBV3-1 (or the pseudogene TRBV3-2) with TRBJ2-3, with TRBD2 matching 13 bases. Germline loops: CDR1 LGHDT, CDR2 YNNKEL (reference sequence). The CDR3 contains 17 residues. Trimming at V came to 1 base and at J to 3 bases, leaving 4 bases not matched to a gene. This CDR3 is CASSQVTSGRRTDTQYF. CDR3 bases: TGTGCCAGCAGCCAAGTGACTAGCGGGAGGAGAACAGATACGCAGTATTTT.

The chain has TRBV7-2 and TRBJ2-1; the match to TRBD2 covers 9 bases. V gave up 3 bases and J gave up 7 bases; unmatched junction bases: 4. Germline V gene data show CDR1 as SGHTA and CDR2 as FQGNSA. This CDR3 spans 14 amino acids. CDR3 protein: CASSFTSGQNEQFF. The CDR3 nucleotides read TGTGCCAGCAGCTTCACTAGCGGGCAAAATGAGCAGTTCTTC.

The chain combines TRBV7-2 with TRBJ2-1, with D perhaps matching TRBD2 (6 bases). The CDR3 is 13 residues long. Per the germline V gene, CDR1 is SGHTA and CDR2 is FQGNSA. The V end was cut by 5 bases, the J end by 6 bases, with 11 bases between. The CDR3 spells CASSGRSGNEQFF. The DNA of the CDR3 is TGTGCCAGCAGCGGACGTAGCGGCAATGAGCAGTTCTTC.

This clone was counted a few times. V and J are TRBV6-2 or TRBV6-3 and TRBJ2-7, with 10 positions matching TRBD1. This CDR3 has 12 amino acids. Germline assignment: CDR1 MNHEY and CDR2 SVGEGT. Written as DNA, the CDR3 is TGTGCCAGCAGCCGGGACAGGGGTAACATGGACGTC. Translation gives CASSRDRGNMDV.

This chain uses TRBV27 with TRBJ1-3; TRBD1 agrees at 8 bases. CDR1 and CDR2 (germline): MNHEY, SMNVEV (reference sequence). V lost 6 bases to trimming and J lost 8 bases; unmatched junction nucleotides: 15. The CDR3 is 16 residues long. The CDR3 DNA reads as TGTGCCAGCAGGGGATGGGGGCAGGGGGCGGGAGACACCATATATTTT. Its translation is CASRGWGQGAGDTIYF.

This chain uses TRBV5-1 with TRBJ1-1; 9 bases match TRBD1. The V gene's germline CDR1 is SGHRS and CDR2 YFSETQ. This CDR3 has 18 amino acids. V trimming: 3 bases; J trimming: 0 bases; junction bases outside the gene matches: 12. This CDR3 reads CASSSSTGGRILNTEAFF. The CDR3 region has the DNA TGCGCCAGCAGCTCGTCGACAGGGGGAAGGATATTGAACACTGAAGCTTTCTTT.

V gene TRBV5-1 combines with J gene TRBJ2-1; 11 bases are a match to TRBD2. Germline V CDR1 and CDR2: SGHRS, YFSETQ. This CDR3 spans 16 amino acids. Trimming removed 4 bases from V and 7 bases from J; junction bases left unmatched: 10. This chain's CDR3 is CASSPLGTSGANEQFF. CDR3 in DNA: TGCGCCAGCAGCCCCCTCGGGACTAGCGGAGCAAATGAGCAGTTCTTC.

V is TRBV5-1 and J is TRBJ2-2, with 9 positions matching TRBD2. This CDR3 has 17 residues. Germline CDR1 SGHRS, CDR2 YFSETQ. J gave up 0 bases and V 3 bases, and 6 bases lay outside the gene matches. The CDR3, as DNA: TGCGCCAGCAGCTACGACCGACTAGCGGCGAACACCGGGGAGCTGTTTTTT. Its protein is CASSYDRLAANTGELFF.

This rearrangement joins TRBV14 to TRBJ2-1; possible D gene TRBD2, 5 bases. The V gene lost 5 bases and the J gene lost 7 bases, with 24 bases spanning the gap. The CDR3 loop spans 17 amino acids. Germline-derived CDR1 and CDR2 are SGHDN and FVKESK. CDR3 amino acids: CASSATTRTRVGNEQFF. CDR3 nucleotides: TGTGCCAGCAGCGCGACGACGAGGACGCGGGTGGGGAATGAGCAGTTCTTC.

The V call is TRBV10-3, the J call TRBJ1-3; D possibly corresponds to TRBD1 (5 bases). There are 16 residues in the CDR3. V lost 3 bases, J lost 6 bases, and 18 bases lay in between. Germline V gene data show CDR1 as ENHRY and CDR2 as SYGVKD. The chain's CDR3 is CAISDPGQGMENTIYF. The CDR3 DNA reads TGTGCCATCAGTGACCCTGGGCAGGGAATGGAAAACACCATATATTTT.

V and J are TRBV2 and TRBJ2-5; possibly TRBD2 for D (6 bases). CDR1 SNHLY and CDR2 FYNNEI come from the germline V gene. V was shortened by 9 bases and J by 5 bases, with 19 bases between the two germline ends. This CDR3 spans 14 amino acids. The CDR3 here is CASHKGQAGETQYF. The CDR3 nucleotides read TGTGCCAGTCACAAGGGGCAGGCGGGGGAGACCCAGTACTTC.

This clone appeared a single time. The V and J genes are TRBV4-1 and TRBJ1-6, with a tentative D call TRBD1 (5 bases). The CDR3 is made up of 17 amino acids. The V gene lost 0 bases and the J gene lost 9 bases, with 18 bases spanning the gap. The germline V gene has CDR1 MGHRA and CDR2 YSYEKL. The CDR3 is CASSQDLPQGAPSPLHF. The CDR3 DNA is TGCGCCAGCAGCCAAGATCTTCCCCAGGGTGCTCCTTCACCCCTCCACTTT.

The chain links TRBV19 to TRBJ1-1; unclear D gene. The CDR3 totals 11 residues. Germline V lookup: CDR1 LNHDA, CDR2 SQIVND (reference sequence). V dropped 8 bases and J dropped 4 bases, with 8 bases sitting between them. The CDR3 bases are TGTGCCAGTTCTTACGGCACTGAAGCTTTCTTT. Protein: CASSYGTEAFF.

V gene TRBV6-4 combines with J gene TRBJ1-2; TRBD1 is a possible D gene (5 bases). The ends were cut back, 5 bases at V and 6 bases at J, with 16 bases in the middle. Germline V CDR1 and CDR2: MRHNA, SNTAGT. CDR3 length equals 14 residues. The CDR3: CASSPRGGWNGYTF. Written as DNA, the CDR3 is TGTGCCAGCAGTCCCCGGGGGGGATGGAATGGCTACACCTTC.

The chain carries TRBV7-2 and TRBJ1-2; 8 positions agree with TRBD1. The junction had 9 bases not matched to a gene; V was cut back by 1 base and J by 8 bases. CDR3 length: 15 residues. Germline V gene data show CDR1 as SGHTA and CDR2 as FQGNSA. The CDR3 is CASSLVLQGARGYTF. The CDR3 DNA reads TGTGCCAGCAGCTTAGTCCTTCAGGGGGCGAGGGGCTACACCTTC.

The chain has TRBV2 and TRBJ2-1; perhaps TRBD1 as D (5 bases). Per germline, CDR1 SNHLY and CDR2 FYNNEI. CDR3 length: 13 residues. Trimming pared 1 base from V and 9 bases from J, leaving 10 bases between. The CDR3 is CASSEGQGGEQFF. DNA of the CDR3: TGTGCCAGCAGTGAAGGCCAGGGCGGTGAGCAGTTCTTC. Based on the CDR3 plus reference TRBV2 and TRBJ2-1, the full variable domain is EPEVTQTPSHQVTQMGQEVILRCVPISNHLYFYWYRQILGQKVEFLVSFYNNEISEKSEIFDDQFSVERPDGSNFTLKIRSTKLEDSAMYFCASSEGQGGEQFFGPGTRLTVL.